The present T cell receptor (beta chain) was sequenced within a study of T cells in narcolepsy. For the study at large: Enrolled donors included narcolepsy type 1 or type 2 patients and healthy controls. Study-wide points: Blood of same and different patients, but not healthy controls, reportedly held recurring autoreactive clonotypes. Autoreactive clone sequences were missing from some blood memory CD4+ repertoires. HCRT-specific and TRIB2-specific autoreactive clonotypes appeared among same-patient CSF and blood CD4+ clonotypes.

This CDR3 has 15 amino acids. Germline CDR1 reads SGHRS; CDR2 reads YFSETQ. The V end was cut by 1 base, the J end by 8 bases, with 15 bases between. Libraries were prepared by immunoSEQ multiplex PCR; TCRdb keeps only in-frame clonotypes and omits some of them. The sample carries about 30,000 clones, roughly 80% recorded once. For this clone: Its target is unknown.

Sequencing was done on a sample of CD45RA- memory CD4+ T cells from PBMCs. This receptor was taken from a human donor with narcolepsy. The V call is TRBV5-1, the J call TRBJ1-4; D may be TRBD1 (6 bases). The CDR3 sequence is CASSLSPGASEKLFF. The CDR3 bases are TGCGCCAGCAGCTTGTCCCCAGGGGCGAGCGAAAAACTGTTTTTT.